This T cell receptor beta chain was identified in a study of STAT3 mutations in large granular lymphocyte leukemia. About this clone: The target antigen is unknown.

Study observations and caveats: After therapy, about 30% of the 18 patients switched clonotypes, all new clones STAT3 wild type. At least one immunodominant TCR beta clonotype appeared in every T-cell large granular lymphocyte leukemia patient.

CDR1 is GTSNPN and CDR2 is SVGIG in the germline V gene (reference sequence). V lost 6 bases, J lost 4 bases, and 11 bases lay in between. The CDR3 covers 12 residues. The protocol was immunoSEQ multiplex PCR, while the TCRdb copy is restricted to in-frame clones and leaves out a portion. The sample contains more than 9,500 clones, about 85% of which appear only once. The chain recombines TRBV30 with TRBJ2-3; perhaps TRBD2 as D (6 bases). The material sequenced was peripheral blood mononuclear cells. The source is an elderly man with T-cell large granular lymphocyte leukemia. Some clones in this sample may be carry-over from other donors' samples. The CDR3 DNA reads TGTGCCTGCTCTTGGGGGGCAGATACGCAGTATTTT. Residues: CACSWGADTQYF.